One and the same sample provided the 29 T cell receptor beta chains below, sequenced in a study of blood T cell repertoires in COVID-19 (dated by TCRdb to the early 2020s). Library preparation was by the immunoSEQ multiplex PCR assay. Not all clones reach the TCRdb copy of this immuneACCESS table, which keeps in-frame sequences only. Checked studies attribute under half of the gap to unresolved V genes and leave the rest unexplained. The sample data list about 300,000 clones, and roughly nine tenths of these were observed just once. Clones ranked in the top ten supply nearly 6.5% of the sample. The sample was peripheral blood. These receptors were collected from a man between 18 and 35 years old who had recovered from COVID-19.

The J gene is TRBJ2-1, the V gene TRBV11-2; weak D call: TRBD2 (6 bases). The germline V gene has CDR1 SGHAT and CDR2 FQNNGV. The CDR3 is made up of 15 amino acids. Trimming removed 7 bases from V and 0 bases from J, with 13 bases in between. CDR3 DNA sequence: TGTGCCAGCACCCCCGGAGGGAGCTCCTACAATGAGCAGTTCTTC. Encoded protein: CASTPGGSSYNEQFF.

The gene calls are TRBV27 and TRBJ1-1; no clear D gene. Trimming pared 8 bases from V and 1 base from J, leaving 17 bases between. Looked up from germline, CDR1 is MNHEY and CDR2 is SMNVEV (reference sequence). CDR3 length equals 15 residues. The CDR3 DNA follows: TGTGCCAGCGCCTCCTTCTTGGGAGCGAACACTGAAGCTTTCTTT. Its translation is CASASFLGANTEAFF.

This rearrangement joins TRBV14 to TRBJ1-2; D uncertain. With 0 bases removed from V and 4 bases from J, the gap between germline ends came to 9 bases. Germline-derived CDR1 and CDR2 are SGHDN and FVKESK. The CDR3 sequence is 14 residues long. This chain's CDR3 is CASSQDLRGYGYTF. DNA of the CDR3: TGTGCCAGCAGCCAAGATCTGCGTGGCTATGGCTACACCTTC.

The chain combines TRBV2 with TRBJ2-3; D remains ambiguous. The CDR3 length is 13 residues. Germline loops: CDR1 SNHLY, CDR2 FYNNEI. The V and J ends lost 11 bases and 2 bases respectively, with 14 bases between them. The DNA of the CDR3 is TGTGCCGGGCCCTCACAGAACACAGATACGCAGTATTTT. This sequence encodes CAGPSQNTDTQYF.

The chain uses TRBV6-5 and TRBJ2-3; 11 bases map to TRBD2. Unmatched junction bases numbered 7, after V lost 6 bases and J lost 5 bases. The CDR3 is made up of 15 amino acids. Per the germline V gene, CDR1 is MNHEY and CDR2 is SVGAGI. The CDR3 is CASSPTSGKKDTQYF. CDR3 in DNA: TGTGCCAGCAGCCCGACTAGCGGGAAGAAAGATACGCAGTATTTT.

The rearrangement joins TRBV19 to TRBJ1-4; D uncertain. Trimming took 5 bases from V and 0 from J, leaving 13 bases between them. The CDR3 extends over 16 amino acids. Germline V gene data show CDR1 as LNHDA and CDR2 as SQIVND (reference sequence). The CDR3 protein is CASSPQPVATNEKLFF. The CDR3 nucleotides read TGTGCCAGTAGTCCACAACCAGTTGCAACTAATGAAAAACTGTTTTTT.

The rearrangement links TRBV28 to TRBJ2-4, with TRBD1 as a possible D gene (5 bases). Germline V gives CDR1 MDHEN, CDR2 SYDVKM. The CDR3 spans 17 residues. Trimming stripped 1 base from V and 1 base from J, with 14 bases between. CDR3 sequence reads: CASSLLSQGMAKNIQYF. CDR3 sequence (DNA): TGTGCCAGCAGTTTATTGTCCCAGGGTATGGCCAAAAACATTCAGTACTTC.

V is TRBV5-1 and J is TRBJ2-2; TRBD1 matches at 9 bases. Germline V gives CDR1 SGHRS, CDR2 YFSETQ. CDR3 length equals 16 residues. The J segment lost 7 bases and the V segment lost 1 base, leaving 8 bases of the junction unmatched. The CDR3 sequence: CASSLSRQGEIGELFF. CDR3 nucleotides: TGCGCCAGCAGCTTGTCACGACAGGGGGAAATCGGGGAGCTGTTTTTT.

This clone was seen only once. This rearrangement joins TRBV7-8 to TRBJ2-7, with 7 bases matching TRBD2. The CDR3 extends over 14 amino acids. Germline V gene lookup returns CDR1 SGHVS and CDR2 FQNEAQ. V lost 3 bases to trimming and J lost 5 bases; unmatched junction nucleotides: 7. The CDR3, as DNA: TGTGCCAGCAGCTTCAACTGGGAGGGGAACGAGCAGTACTTC. This gives the protein CASSFNWEGNEQYF.

This clone has just one count. The V gene is TRBV27, the J gene TRBJ1-5; D possibly corresponds to TRBD1 (5 bases). The CDR3 sequence is 13 residues long. The V gene lost 4 bases and the J gene lost 8 bases, with 12 bases spanning the gap. The germline V gene encodes CDR1 MNHEY and CDR2 SMNVEV (reference sequence). The CDR3 here is CASSWQGEEPQHF. The CDR3 DNA follows: TGTGCCAGCAGTTGGCAGGGCGAGGAGCCCCAGCATTTT.

A single count supports this clone. This chain connects TRBV23-1 to TRBJ2-7; a possible D gene is TRBD2 (6 bases). TRBV23-1 falls under the ORF class, with uncertain function. The CDR3 runs 12 residues. Trimming stripped 10 bases from V and 3 bases from J, with 13 bases between. CDR3 sequence: CANTGTLYEQYF. The CDR3 region has the DNA TGCGCCAATACCGGGACTCTCTACGAGCAGTACTTC.

This clone has a handful of counts. V usage is TRBV3-1 (or the pseudogene TRBV3-2) and J usage is TRBJ1-6; D is perhaps TRBD1 (5 bases). V dropped 1 base and J dropped 7 bases, with 11 bases sitting between them. The CDR3 is 15 residues long. Germline-derived CDR1 and CDR2 are LGHDT and YNNKEL (reference sequence). CDR3 nucleotide sequence: TGTGCCAGCAGCCAAGCGGCAGGGATAAATTCACCCCTCCACTTT. The encoded protein is CASSQAAGINSPLHF.

This clone showed up just once. J is TRBJ2-7 and V is TRBV18, with 12 bases aligning to TRBD2. The CDR3 covers 16 residues. V lost 5 bases and J lost 5; bases outside the gene matches: 10. CDR1 and CDR2 (germline): KGHSH, LQKENI. The CDR3 DNA is TGTGCCAGCTCAGCCACTCTAGCGGGGGGGCCTGACGAGCAGTACTTC. Protein: CASSATLAGGPDEQYF.

This chain joins TRBV3-1 (or the pseudogene TRBV3-2) and TRBJ2-7; 9 bases fit TRBD2. The V segment lost 0 bases and the J segment 7 bases; nucleotides outside the gene matches: 10. This CDR3 is 16 amino acids long. The germline CDR1 and CDR2 sequences are LGHDT and YNNKEL (reference sequence). CDR3 DNA: TGTGCCAGCAGCCAAGACGCGGGAGGGCCCGGGGGTGAGCAGTACTTC. As protein: CASSQDAGGPGGEQYF.

The chain carries TRBV9 and TRBJ1-3, with D maybe TRBD1 (5 bases). The V gene lost 6 bases and the J gene lost 0 bases, with 19 bases spanning the gap. The CDR3 is 17 residues long. Germline CDR1 SGDLS, CDR2 YYNGEE. The CDR3 region is CASTGGAGHSSGNTIYF. The CDR3 coding sequence is TGTGCCAGCACCGGAGGGGCAGGGCACTCCTCTGGAAACACCATATATTTT.

In the case of this clone: The same CDR3 arises from other DNA sequences in this sample as well. The gene calls are TRBV19 and TRBJ1-1; 8 positions agree with TRBD1. V shed 1 base and J 5 bases; nucleotides not matched to a gene: 0. Looked up from germline, CDR1 is LNHDA and CDR2 is SQIVND (reference sequence). CDR3 size: 13 residues. Here the CDR3 reads CASSIGQGTEAFF. The CDR3 DNA sequence: TGTGCCAGTAGTATAGGACAGGGGACTGAAGCTTTCTTT.

The rearrangement joins TRBV5-1 to TRBJ2-1; D may be TRBD1 (6 bases). This CDR3 region has 17 residues. The germline V gene has CDR1 SGHRS and CDR2 YFSETQ. The germline V and J ends were trimmed by 4 bases and 3 bases, with 20 bases remaining between them. The CDR3 sequence: CASSLEPQGDIYNEQFF. Written as DNA, the CDR3 is TGCGCCAGCAGCCTAGAACCACAGGGAGATATCTACAATGAGCAGTTCTTC.

The CDR3 loop is CAISETGDGYTF. The CDR3 DNA reads as TGTGCCATCAGTGAGACAGGTGATGGCTACACCTTC. This rearrangement joins TRBV10-3 to TRBJ1-2, with a tentative D call TRBD1 (5 bases). CDR1 and CDR2 (germline): ENHRY, SYGVKD. Trimming removed 2 bases from V and 6 bases from J, with 7 bases in between. CDR3 length: 12 amino acids.

On this clone: Other DNA sequences from this sample encode an identical CDR3 as well. The rearrangement uses TRBV5-1 and TRBJ1-1; no clear D. Germline values: CDR1 SGHRS, CDR2 YFSETQ. V lost 2 bases and J 5 bases, leaving 7 bases between the germline ends. There are 12 residues in the CDR3. The CDR3 sequence: CASSLERTEAFF. For the CDR3, the DNA is TGCGCCAGCAGCTTAGAGAGGACTGAAGCTTTCTTT.

This clone appeared a single time. V usage is TRBV9 and J usage is TRBJ1-5, with 8 nucleotides matching TRBD1. J lost 5 bases, V lost 3 bases, and 7 bases had no gene match. The CDR3 is 15 residues long. Per the germline V gene, CDR1 is SGDLS and CDR2 is YYNGEE. The CDR3 nucleotides read TGTGCCAGCAGCGCTACCCCGACAGGGGATCAGCCCCAGCATTTT. Protein: CASSATPTGDQPQHF.

This chain uses TRBV5-4 with TRBJ2-6; 10 bases align to TRBD1. Germline values: CDR1 SGHNT, CDR2 YYREEE (reference sequence). Trimming cost V 0 bases and J 0 bases; bases outside gene matches: 6. This CDR3 region has 19 residues. The chain's CDR3 is CASSLARTGGFSGANVLTF. CDR3 DNA: TGTGCCAGCAGCTTGGCCCGGACAGGGGGTTTCTCTGGGGCCAACGTCCTGACTTTC.

This rearrangement joins TRBV30 to TRBJ2-4; possible D gene TRBD1, 6 bases. The germline gives CDR1 GTSNPN, CDR2 SVGIG (reference sequence). The length of the CDR3 is 13 residues. V was shortened by 3 bases and J by 13 bases, with 19 bases between the two germline ends. The CDR3 DNA sequence: TGTGCCTGGAGATCGGGGACACCAGGCAACCAGTACTTC. It is translated as CAWRSGTPGNQYF.

V and J are TRBV5-1 and TRBJ2-1; TRBD2 matches at 11 bases. The CDR3 is made up of 17 amino acids. The J segment lost 2 bases and the V segment lost 2 bases, leaving 6 bases of the junction unmatched. CDR1 and CDR2 from the germline V gene are SGHRS and YFSETQ. CDR3 coding DNA: TGCGCCAGCAGCTTCACTAGCGGGAGTGGGGCCTACAATGAGCAGTTCTTC. This codes for CASSFTSGSGAYNEQFF.

The rearrangement joins TRBV27 to TRBJ2-1, with 12 bases identical to TRBD1. CDR1 MNHEY and CDR2 SMNVEV come from the germline V gene (reference sequence). The V segment lost 5 bases and the J segment 9 bases; nucleotides outside the gene matches: 8. The CDR3 is made up of 15 amino acids. The CDR3, as DNA: TGTGCCAGCAGTGTCGCCGGGACAGGGGGCGTTGAGCAGTTCTTC. This sequence encodes CASSVAGTGGVEQFF.

V and J are TRBV5-4 and TRBJ2-1; D is possibly TRBD1 (6 bases). Germline V gives CDR1 SGHNT, CDR2 YYREEE (reference sequence). The V end was cut by 2 bases, the J end by 1 base, with 7 bases between. CDR3 size: 14 residues. CDR3 nucleotides: TGTGCCAGCAGCTTAGGGGGTTCCTACAATGAGCAGTTCTTC. Protein sequence: CASSLGGSYNEQFF.

The chain joins TRBV2 to TRBJ2-1; 8 bases fit TRBD2. The V and J ends lost 6 bases and 0 bases, in that order; junction bases with no gene match: 13. This CDR3 is built from 18 residues. CDR1 is SNHLY and CDR2 is FYNNEI in the germline V gene. The CDR3 DNA follows: TGTGCCAGCAGGGGACTAGGCCCCAATAGAAGCTCCTACAATGAGCAGTTCTTC. Translated, it gives CASRGLGPNRSSYNEQFF. Filled out from reference TRBV2 and TRBJ2-1, the complete variable domain reads EPEVTQTPSHQVTQMGQEVILRCVPISNHLYFYWYRQILGQKVEFLVSFYNNEISEKSEIFDDQFSVERPDGSNFTLKIRSTKLEDSAMYFCASRGLGPNRSSYNEQFFGPGTRLTVL.

The CDR3 sequence is CASSWTGLSGNTIYF. The CDR3 DNA reads as TGTGCCAGCAGTTGGACAGGGTTGTCTGGAAACACCATATATTTT. The V gene is TRBV6-5, the J gene TRBJ1-3; 8 bases match TRBD1. The junction had 3 bases not matched to a gene; V was cut back by 4 bases and J by 1 base. The CDR3 consists of 15 residues. The germline CDR1 and CDR2 sequences are MNHEY and SVGAGI.

This chain joins TRBV28 and TRBJ2-3, with 7 bases that match TRBD1. The CDR3 runs 15 residues. Germline V gene sequence: CDR1 MDHEN, CDR2 SYDVKM. J was trimmed by 1 base and V by 6 bases; bases with no gene match: 7. The CDR3 region has the DNA TGTGCCAGCAGGACCGAGGGGGCACGCACAGATACGCAGTATTTT. Encoded protein: CASRTEGARTDTQYF. Using reference TRBV28 and TRBJ2-3 for the parts outside the CDR3, the full variable domain is DVKVTQSSRYLVKRTGEKVFLECVQDMDHENMFWYRQDPGLGLRLIYFSYDVKMKEKGDIPEGYSVSREKKERFSLILESASTNQTSMYLCASRTEGARTDTQYFGPGTRLTVL.

The chain has TRBV20-1 and TRBJ2-3; D is uncertain. Looked up from germline, CDR1 is DFQATT and CDR2 is SNEGSKA (reference sequence). V was pared by 4 bases and J by 3 bases, with 5 bases between. The CDR3 contains 11 residues. The DNA for the CDR3 is TGCAGTGCTACCTCTACAGATACGCAGTATTTT. Translated, it gives CSATSTDTQYF.